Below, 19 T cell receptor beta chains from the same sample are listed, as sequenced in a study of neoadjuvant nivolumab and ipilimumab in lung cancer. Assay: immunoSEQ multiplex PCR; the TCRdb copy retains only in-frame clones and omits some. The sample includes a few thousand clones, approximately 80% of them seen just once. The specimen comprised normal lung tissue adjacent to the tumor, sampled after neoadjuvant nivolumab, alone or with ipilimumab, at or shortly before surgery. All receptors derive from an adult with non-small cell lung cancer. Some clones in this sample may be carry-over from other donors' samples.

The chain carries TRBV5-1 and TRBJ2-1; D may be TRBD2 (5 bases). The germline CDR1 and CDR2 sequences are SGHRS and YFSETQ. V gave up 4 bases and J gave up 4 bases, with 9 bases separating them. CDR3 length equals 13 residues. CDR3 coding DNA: TGCGCCAGCAGCAACGACTATTACAATGAGCAGTTCTTC. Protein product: CASSNDYYNEQFF. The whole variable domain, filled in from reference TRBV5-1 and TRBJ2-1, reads KAGVTQTPRYLIKTRGQQVTLSCSPISGHRSVSWYQQTPGQGLQFLFEYFSETQRNKGNFPGRFSGRQFSNSRSEMNVSTLELGDSALYLCASSNDYYNEQFFGPGTRLTVL.

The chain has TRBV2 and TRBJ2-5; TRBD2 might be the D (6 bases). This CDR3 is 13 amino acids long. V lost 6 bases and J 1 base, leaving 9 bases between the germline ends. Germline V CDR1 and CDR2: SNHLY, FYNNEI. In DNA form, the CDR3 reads TGTGCCAGCAGCCGGGACTCCCAAGAGACCCAGTACTTC. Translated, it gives CASSRDSQETQYF.

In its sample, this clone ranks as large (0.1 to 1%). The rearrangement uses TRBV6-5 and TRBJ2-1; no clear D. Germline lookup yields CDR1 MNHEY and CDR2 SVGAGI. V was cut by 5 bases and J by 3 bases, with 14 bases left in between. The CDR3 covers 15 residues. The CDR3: CASSTNPVGYNEQFF. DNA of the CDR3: TGTGCCAGCAGTACCAATCCTGTAGGCTACAATGAGCAGTTCTTC.

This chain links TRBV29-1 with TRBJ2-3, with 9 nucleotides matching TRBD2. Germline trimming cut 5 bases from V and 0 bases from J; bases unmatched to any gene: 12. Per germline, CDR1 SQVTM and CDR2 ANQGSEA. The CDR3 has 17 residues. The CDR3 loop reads CSVSPTSGVASTDTQYF. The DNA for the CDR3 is TGCAGCGTTTCACCGACTAGCGGAGTCGCTAGCACAGATACGCAGTATTTT.

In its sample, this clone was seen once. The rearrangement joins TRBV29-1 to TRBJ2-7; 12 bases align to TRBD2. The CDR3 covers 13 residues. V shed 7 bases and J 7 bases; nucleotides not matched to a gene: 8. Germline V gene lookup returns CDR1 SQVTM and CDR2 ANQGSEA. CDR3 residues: CSARTSGIGEQYF. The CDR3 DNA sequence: TGCAGCGCCCGGACTAGCGGGATAGGTGAGCAGTACTTC.

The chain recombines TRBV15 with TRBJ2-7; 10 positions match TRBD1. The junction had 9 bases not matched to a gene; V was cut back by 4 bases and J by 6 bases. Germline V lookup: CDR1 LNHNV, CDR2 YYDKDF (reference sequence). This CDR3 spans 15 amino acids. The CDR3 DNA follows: TGTGCCACCAGCACCCTCGGGACAGGGGTGGGCGAGCAGTACTTC. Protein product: CATSTLGTGVGEQYF.

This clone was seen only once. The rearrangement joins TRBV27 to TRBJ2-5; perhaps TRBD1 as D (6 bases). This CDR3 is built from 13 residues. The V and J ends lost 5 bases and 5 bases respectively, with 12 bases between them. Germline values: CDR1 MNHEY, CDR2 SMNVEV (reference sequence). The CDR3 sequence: CASSRHRVETQYF. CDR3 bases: TGTGCCAGCAGTCGCCACAGGGTGGAGACCCAGTACTTC.

The CDR3 sequence: CSAPGDTQYF. The CDR3, as DNA: TGCAGTGCGCCCGGCGATACGCAGTATTTT. This chain connects TRBV20-1 to TRBJ2-3; D gene uncertain. V was cut by 6 bases and J by 6 bases, with 7 bases left in between. From germline, CDR1 is DFQATT and CDR2 SNEGSKA (reference sequence). The CDR3 has 10 residues.

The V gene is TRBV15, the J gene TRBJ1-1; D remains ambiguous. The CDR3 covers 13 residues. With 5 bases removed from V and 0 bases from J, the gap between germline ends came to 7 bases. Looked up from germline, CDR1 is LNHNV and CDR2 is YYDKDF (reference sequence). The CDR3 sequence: CATSEALNTEAFF. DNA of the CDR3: TGTGCCACCAGCGAGGCCCTGAACACTGAAGCTTTCTTT.

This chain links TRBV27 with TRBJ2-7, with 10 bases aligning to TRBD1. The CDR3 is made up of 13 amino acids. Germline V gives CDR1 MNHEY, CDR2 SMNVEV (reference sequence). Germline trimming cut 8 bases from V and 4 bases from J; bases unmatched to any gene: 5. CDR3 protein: CASVGQGGYEQYF. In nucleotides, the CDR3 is TGTGCCAGCGTTGGACAGGGGGGATACGAGCAGTACTTC.

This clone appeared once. As DNA, the CDR3 is TGTGCCAGCAGCTTAGATGTGACAGGGGGCACCGGGGAGCTGTTTTTT. It encodes CASSLDVTGGTGELFF. V is TRBV7-9 and J is TRBJ2-2, with 9 positions matching TRBD1. Germline V lookup: CDR1 SEHNR, CDR2 FQNEAQ (reference sequence). This CDR3 contains 16 residues. The junction had 4 bases not matched to a gene; V was cut back by 1 base and J by 4 bases.

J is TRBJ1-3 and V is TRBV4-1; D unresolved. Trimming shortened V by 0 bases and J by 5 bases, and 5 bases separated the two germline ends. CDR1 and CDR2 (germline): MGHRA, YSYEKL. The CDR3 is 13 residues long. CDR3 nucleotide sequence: TGCGCCAGCAGCCAAGAGGAAAGAAACACCATATATTTT. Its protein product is CASSQEERNTIYF.

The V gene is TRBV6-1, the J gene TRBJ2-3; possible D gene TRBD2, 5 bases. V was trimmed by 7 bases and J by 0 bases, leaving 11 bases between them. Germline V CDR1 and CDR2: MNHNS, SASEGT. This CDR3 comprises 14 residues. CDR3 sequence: CASKVSASTDTQYF. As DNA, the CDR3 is TGTGCCAGCAAGGTTAGCGCTAGCACAGATACGCAGTATTTT.

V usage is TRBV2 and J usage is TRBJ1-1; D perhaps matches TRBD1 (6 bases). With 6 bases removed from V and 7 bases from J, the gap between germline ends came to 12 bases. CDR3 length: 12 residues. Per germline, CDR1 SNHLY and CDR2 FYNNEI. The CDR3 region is CASRQGFDEAFF. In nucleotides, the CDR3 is TGTGCCAGCAGACAGGGTTTCGATGAAGCTTTCTTT.

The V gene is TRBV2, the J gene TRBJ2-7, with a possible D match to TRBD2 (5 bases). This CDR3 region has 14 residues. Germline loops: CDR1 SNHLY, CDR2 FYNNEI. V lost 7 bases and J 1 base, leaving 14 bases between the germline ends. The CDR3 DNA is TGTGCCAGCACCCCAAGGACTGGGTCCTACGAGCAGTACTTC. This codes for CASTPRTGSYEQYF.

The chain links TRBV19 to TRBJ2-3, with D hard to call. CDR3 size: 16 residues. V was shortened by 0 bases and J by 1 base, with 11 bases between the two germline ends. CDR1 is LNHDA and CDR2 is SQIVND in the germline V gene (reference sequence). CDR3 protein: CASSIDHGRGTDTQYF. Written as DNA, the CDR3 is TGTGCCAGTAGTATAGATCATGGACGGGGCACAGATACGCAGTATTTT.

In DNA, the CDR3 is TGTGCCAGCCGGCGGGAGCGCGATGAGCAGTTCTTC. Protein: CASRRERDEQFF. The chain carries TRBV6-6 and TRBJ2-1; 7 positions agree with TRBD2. J gave up 8 bases and V 8 bases, and 6 bases lay outside the gene matches. The germline CDR1 and CDR2 sequences are MNHNY and SVGAGI (reference sequence). CDR3 length equals 12 residues.

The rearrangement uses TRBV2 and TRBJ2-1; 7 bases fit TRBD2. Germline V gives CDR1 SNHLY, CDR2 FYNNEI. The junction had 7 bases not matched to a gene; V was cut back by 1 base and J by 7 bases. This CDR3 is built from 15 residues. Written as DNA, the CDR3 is TGTGCCAGCAGTGAAGGGGGGAGGGCAAGAAATGAGCAGTTCTTC. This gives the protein CASSEGGRARNEQFF.

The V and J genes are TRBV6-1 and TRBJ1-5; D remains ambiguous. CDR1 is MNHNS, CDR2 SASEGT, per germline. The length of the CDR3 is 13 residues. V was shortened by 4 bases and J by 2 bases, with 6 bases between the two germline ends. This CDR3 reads CASSASGNQPQHF. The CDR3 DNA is TGTGCCAGCAGTGCCAGCGGCAATCAGCCCCAGCATTTT.